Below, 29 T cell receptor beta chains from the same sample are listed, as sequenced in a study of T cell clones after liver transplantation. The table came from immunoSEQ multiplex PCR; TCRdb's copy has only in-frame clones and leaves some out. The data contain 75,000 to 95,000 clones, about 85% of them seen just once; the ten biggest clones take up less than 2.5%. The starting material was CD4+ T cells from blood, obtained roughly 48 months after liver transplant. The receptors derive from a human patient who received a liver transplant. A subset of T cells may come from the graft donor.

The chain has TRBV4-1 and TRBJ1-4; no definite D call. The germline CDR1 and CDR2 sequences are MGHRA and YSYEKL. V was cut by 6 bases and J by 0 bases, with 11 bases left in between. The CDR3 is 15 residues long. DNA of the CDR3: TGCGCCAGCAGATACTACTGGGCAACTAATGAAAAACTGTTTTTT. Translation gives CASRYYWATNEKLFF.

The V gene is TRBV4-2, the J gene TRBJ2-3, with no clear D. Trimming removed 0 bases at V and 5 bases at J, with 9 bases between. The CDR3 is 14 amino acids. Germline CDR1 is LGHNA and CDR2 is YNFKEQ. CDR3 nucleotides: TGTGCCAGCAGCCAAGATAAGGTACTAGATACGCAGTATTTT. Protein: CASSQDKVLDTQYF.

The CDR3 DNA is TGTGCCAGCAGCTTAGGCCAGGGCAATGAGCAGTTCTTC. Translated: CASSLGQGNEQFF. The V and J genes are TRBV7-8 and TRBJ2-1, with D maybe TRBD1 (5 bases). This CDR3 is 13 amino acids long. Germline values: CDR1 SGHVS, CDR2 FQNEAQ. The V end was cut by 1 base, the J end by 6 bases, with 7 bases between.

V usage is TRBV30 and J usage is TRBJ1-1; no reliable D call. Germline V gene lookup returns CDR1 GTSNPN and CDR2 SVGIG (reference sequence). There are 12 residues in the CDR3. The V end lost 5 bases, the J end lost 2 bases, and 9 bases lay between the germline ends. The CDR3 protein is CAWGLPNTEAFF. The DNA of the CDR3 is TGTGCCTGGGGACTCCCAAACACTGAAGCTTTCTTT.

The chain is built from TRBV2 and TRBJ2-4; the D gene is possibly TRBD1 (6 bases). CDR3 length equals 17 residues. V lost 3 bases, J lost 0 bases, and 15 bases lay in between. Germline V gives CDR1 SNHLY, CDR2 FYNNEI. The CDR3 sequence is CASSDLRAGVAKNIQYF. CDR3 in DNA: TGTGCCAGCAGTGACCTCCGGGCAGGGGTAGCCAAAAACATTCAGTACTTC.

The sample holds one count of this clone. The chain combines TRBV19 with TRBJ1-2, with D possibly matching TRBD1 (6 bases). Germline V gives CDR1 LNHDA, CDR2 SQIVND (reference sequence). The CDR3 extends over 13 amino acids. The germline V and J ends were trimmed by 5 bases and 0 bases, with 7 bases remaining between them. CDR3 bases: TGTGCCAGTAGTCACAGGGCTAACTATGGCTACACCTTC. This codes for CASSHRANYGYTF.

This chain's CDR3 is CASSKGGFSYNEQFF. The DNA for the CDR3 is TGTGCCAGCAGTAAAGGGGGCTTCTCCTACAATGAGCAGTTCTTC. The chain is built from TRBV21-1 and TRBJ2-1; the table's D call TRBD1 went unverified against the DNA. TRBV21-1 is a recognized pseudogene. CDR3 size: 15 residues.

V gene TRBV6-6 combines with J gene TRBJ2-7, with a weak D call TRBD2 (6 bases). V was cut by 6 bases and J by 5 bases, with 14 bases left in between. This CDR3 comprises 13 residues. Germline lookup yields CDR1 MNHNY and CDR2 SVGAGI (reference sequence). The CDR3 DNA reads TGTGCCAGCAGCAACGGAGGGGCTAACGAGCAGTACTTC. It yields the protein CASSNGGANEQYF.

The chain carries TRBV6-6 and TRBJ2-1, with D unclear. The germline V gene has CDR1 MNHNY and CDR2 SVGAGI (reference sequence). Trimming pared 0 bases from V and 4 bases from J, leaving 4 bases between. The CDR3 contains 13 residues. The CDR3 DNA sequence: TGTGCCAGCAGTTACTCCTCTTACAATGAGCAGTTCTTC. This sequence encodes CASSYSSYNEQFF.

This chain's CDR3 is CASSLTVNTGELFF. The DNA of the CDR3 is TGTGCCAGCAGCTTAACAGTGAACACCGGGGAGCTGTTTTTT. J is TRBJ2-2 and V is TRBV7-2; D is unresolved. Germline CDR1 is SGHTA and CDR2 is FQGNSA. The V and J ends lost 2 bases and 1 base respectively, with 5 bases between them. The length of the CDR3 is 14 residues. The whole variable domain, remainder taken from reference TRBV7-2 and TRBJ2-2, is GAGVSQSPSNKVTEKGKDVELRCDPISGHTALYWYRQSLGQGLEFLIYFQGNSAPDKSGLPSDRFSAERTGGSVSTLTIQRTQQEDSAVYLCASSLTVNTGELFFGEGSRLTVL.

Written as DNA, the CDR3 is TGTGCCAGCAGTAATACAGGGGGGACTGAAAAACTGTTTTTT. Translating it yields CASSNTGGTEKLFF. The gene calls are TRBV2 and TRBJ1-4, with TRBD1 identical over 8 bases. CDR1 and CDR2 (germline): SNHLY, FYNNEI. CDR3 length equals 14 residues. J lost 7 bases, V lost 5 bases, and 6 bases had no gene match.

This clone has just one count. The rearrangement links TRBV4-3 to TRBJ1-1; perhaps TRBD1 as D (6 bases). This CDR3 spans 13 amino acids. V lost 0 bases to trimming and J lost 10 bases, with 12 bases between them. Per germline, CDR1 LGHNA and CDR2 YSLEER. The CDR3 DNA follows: TGCGCCAGCAGCCAAGATTCGGCCAGGGGAGCTTTCTTT. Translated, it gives CASSQDSARGAFF.

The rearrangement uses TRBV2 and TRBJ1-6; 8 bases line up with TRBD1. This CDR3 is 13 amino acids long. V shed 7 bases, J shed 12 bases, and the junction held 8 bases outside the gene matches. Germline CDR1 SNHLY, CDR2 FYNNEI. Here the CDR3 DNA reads TGTGCCAGCAAGGAGACAGGGGTAGGACCCCTCCACTTT. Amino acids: CASKETGVGPLHF.

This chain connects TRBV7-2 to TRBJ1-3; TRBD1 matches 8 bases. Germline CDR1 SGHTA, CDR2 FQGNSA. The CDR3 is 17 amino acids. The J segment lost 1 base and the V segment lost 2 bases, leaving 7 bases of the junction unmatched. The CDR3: CASSLRRDRGSGNTIYF. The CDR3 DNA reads TGTGCCAGCAGCTTACGGCGTGACAGGGGATCTGGAAACACCATATATTTT.

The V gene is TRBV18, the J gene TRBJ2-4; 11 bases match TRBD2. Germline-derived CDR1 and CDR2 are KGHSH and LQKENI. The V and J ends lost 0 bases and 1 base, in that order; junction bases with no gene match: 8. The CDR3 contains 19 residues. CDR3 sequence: CASSPPLAGGLGAKNIQYF. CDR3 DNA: TGTGCCAGCTCACCACCGCTAGCGGGAGGCCTCGGGGCCAAAAACATTCAGTACTTC.

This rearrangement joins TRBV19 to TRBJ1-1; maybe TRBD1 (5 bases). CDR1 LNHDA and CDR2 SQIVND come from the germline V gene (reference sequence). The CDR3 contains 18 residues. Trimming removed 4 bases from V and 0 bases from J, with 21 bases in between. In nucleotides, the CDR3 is TGTGCCAGTAGTACCCGGCCGGGGAGGGGCGGGATGAACACTGAAGCTTTCTTT. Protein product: CASSTRPGRGGMNTEAFF.

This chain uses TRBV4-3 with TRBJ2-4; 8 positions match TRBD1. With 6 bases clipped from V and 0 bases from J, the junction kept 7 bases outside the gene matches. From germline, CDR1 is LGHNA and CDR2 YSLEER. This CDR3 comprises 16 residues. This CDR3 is CASSQNTGGAKNIQYF. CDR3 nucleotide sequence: TGCGCCAGCAGTCAAAATACAGGGGGAGCCAAAAACATTCAGTACTTC.

CDR3 in DNA: TGTGCCTCGACCAGGGACAGGGGCGGACAAGCTGGGGCCAACGTCCTGACTTTC. Translating gives CASTRDRGGQAGANVLTF. The V call is TRBV19, the J call TRBJ2-6; 10 nucleotides match TRBD1. V dropped 11 bases and J dropped 2; count of bases not matched to a gene: 15. The germline CDR1 and CDR2 sequences are LNHDA and SQIVND (reference sequence). This CDR3 has 18 residues.

The CDR3 DNA sequence: TGTGCCAGCGGCGATGTCCTGAAGACCCAGTACTTC. Translation gives CASGDVLKTQYF. The rearrangement uses TRBV2 and TRBJ2-5; no clear D gene. V lost 8 bases, J lost 6 bases, and 13 bases lay in between. Per the germline V gene, CDR1 is SNHLY and CDR2 is FYNNEI. The CDR3 has 12 residues.

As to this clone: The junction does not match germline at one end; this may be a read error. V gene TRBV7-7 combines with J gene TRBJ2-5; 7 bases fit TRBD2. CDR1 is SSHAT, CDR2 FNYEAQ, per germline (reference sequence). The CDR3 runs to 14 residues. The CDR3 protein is CASSSRTGGETQYF. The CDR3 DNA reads TGTGCTAGCAGCTCTCGGACGGGGGGAGAGACCCAGTACTTC.

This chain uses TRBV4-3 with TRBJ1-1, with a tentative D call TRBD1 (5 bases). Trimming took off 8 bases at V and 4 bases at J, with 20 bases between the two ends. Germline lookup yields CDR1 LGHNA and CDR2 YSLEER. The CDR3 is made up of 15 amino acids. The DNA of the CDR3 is TGCGCCAGCCGGAAAAGCCGCGGGGCGACCACTGAAGCTTTCTTT. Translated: CASRKSRGATTEAFF.

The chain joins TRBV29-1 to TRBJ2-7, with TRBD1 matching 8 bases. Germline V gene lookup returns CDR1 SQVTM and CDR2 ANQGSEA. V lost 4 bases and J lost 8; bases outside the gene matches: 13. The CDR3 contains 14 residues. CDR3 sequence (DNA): TGCAGCGTTGGGGGGACAGGCAAATCTCAGCAGCAGTACTTC. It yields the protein CSVGGTGKSQQQYF.

DNA for the CDR3: TGCGCCAGGGGGACAGGGGGCCCCGGTAGGTCTGGAAACACCATATATTTT. Its protein is CARGTGGPGRSGNTIYF. This rearrangement joins TRBV5-1 to TRBJ1-3; TRBD1 aligns across 12 bases. V lost 8 bases, J lost 1 base, and 10 bases stayed unmatched. The germline gives CDR1 SGHRS, CDR2 YFSETQ. The CDR3 totals 17 residues.

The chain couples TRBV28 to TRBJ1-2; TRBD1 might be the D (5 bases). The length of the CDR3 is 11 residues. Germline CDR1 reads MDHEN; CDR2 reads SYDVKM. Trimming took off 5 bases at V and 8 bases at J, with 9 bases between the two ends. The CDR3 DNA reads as TGTGCCAGCAGTAGTCGGGACGGCTACACCTTC. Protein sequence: CASSSRDGYTF.

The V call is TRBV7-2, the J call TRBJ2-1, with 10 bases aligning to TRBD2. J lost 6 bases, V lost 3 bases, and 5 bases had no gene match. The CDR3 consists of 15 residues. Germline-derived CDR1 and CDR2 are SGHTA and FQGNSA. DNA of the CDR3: TGTGCCAGCAGCTTGGTAGCGGGAGGCAGCAATGAGCAGTTCTTC. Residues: CASSLVAGGSNEQFF.

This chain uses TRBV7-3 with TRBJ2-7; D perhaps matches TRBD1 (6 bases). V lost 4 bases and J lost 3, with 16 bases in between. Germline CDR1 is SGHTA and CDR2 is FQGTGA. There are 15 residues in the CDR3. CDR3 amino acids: CASSYRGGPSYEQYF. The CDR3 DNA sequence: TGTGCCAGCAGCTACCGTGGGGGCCCAAGCTACGAGCAGTACTTC.

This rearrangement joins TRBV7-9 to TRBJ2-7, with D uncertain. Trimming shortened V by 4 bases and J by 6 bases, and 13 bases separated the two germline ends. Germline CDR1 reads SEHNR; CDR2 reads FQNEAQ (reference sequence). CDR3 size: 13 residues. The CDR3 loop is CASSSMNRREQYF. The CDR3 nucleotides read TGTGCCAGCAGCTCCATGAATCGCCGCGAGCAGTACTTC.

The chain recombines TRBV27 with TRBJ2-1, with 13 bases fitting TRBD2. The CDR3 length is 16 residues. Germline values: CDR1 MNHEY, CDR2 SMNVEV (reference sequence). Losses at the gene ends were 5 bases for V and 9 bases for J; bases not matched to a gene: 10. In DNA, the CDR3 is TGTGCCAGCAGTCCTCGGACTAGCGGGAGATGGGGTGAGCAGTTCTTC. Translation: CASSPRTSGRWGEQFF.

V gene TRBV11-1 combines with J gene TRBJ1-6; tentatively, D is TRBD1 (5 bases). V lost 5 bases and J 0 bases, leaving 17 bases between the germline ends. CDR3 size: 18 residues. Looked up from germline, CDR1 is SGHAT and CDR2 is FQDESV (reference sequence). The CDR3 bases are TGTGCCAGCAGCCCGGGGCGACACGCAAGCTCCTATAATTCACCCCTCCACTTT. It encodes CASSPGRHASSYNSPLHF.